A selection of T cell receptor beta chains follows, all from one sample in a study of regulatory T cells in long-lasting Graves disease. TCRdb re-called the multiplex PCR reads through MiXCR, storing one row per CDR3 protein. The sample gives about 440,000 distinct CDR3 sequences, over 15% of which show up once; about 11% is in the top ten. These data were likewise used in another study, on T cells in Graves' hyperthyroidism and ophthalmopathy.

Sequenced here: peripheral blood mononuclear cells (PBMCs), sampled at new diagnosis, from a patient treated with antithyroid drugs. The receptors were gathered from a woman under 40 with Graves disease. Each CDR3 is given with its conserved first and last residue. The D gene is left open where the match is weak. A clone size is listed for some rows: how often the clone was seen (once, few, many), or a class if it is expanded.

once . TRBJ1-5 TRBV5-6 TGTGCCAGCAGCTTTGGGCCGATAGAAGAACCCCAGCATTTT CASSFGPIEEPQHF
many TRBD2 TRBJ2-1 TRBV4-3 TGCGCCAGCAGCCAAGGGGCTAGCGGGAGTGGAGAGCAGTTCTTC CASSQGASGSGEQFF
few TRBD1 TRBJ2-7 TRBV15 TGTGCCACCAGCGGGGACAGGAACTACGAGCAGTACTTC CATSGDRNYEQYF
many . TRBJ1-2 TRBV20-1 TGCAGTGCTAGTACCCGAATCCCCAGCAGCTATGGCTACACCTTC CSASTRIPSSYGYTF
many TRBD1 TRBJ2-2 TRBV11-3 TGTGCCAGCAGCTTCGGCGGGACAGGGGGCACCGGGGAGCTGTTTTTT CASSFGGTGGTGELFF
. . TRBJ1-1 TRBV12-3/TRBV12-4 TGTGCCAGCAGTTTTAACGATGGAGCTTTCTTT CASSFNDGAFF
. . TRBJ1-6 TRBV19 TGTGCCAGTAAGGTGGAAGCAGGAATAAATAATTCACCCCTCCACTTT CASKVEAGINNSPLHF
many TRBD2 TRBJ2-3 TRBV28 TGTGCCAGCAGCTCGCGGGAGAGCACAGATACGCAGTATTTT CASSSRESTDTQYF
many . TRBJ2-5 TRBV14 TGTGCCAGCAGCCAAGATTGGGGGCCGGAGGAGACCCAGTACTTC CASSQDWGPEETQYF
few TRBD2 TRBJ2-1 TRBV29-1 TGCAGCGTCGACACTAGCGGGTTCTACAATGAGCAGTTCTTC CSVDTSGFYNEQFF
. . TRBJ2-7 TRBV10-3 TGTGCCATCACCACATCCCTGACAGCGGATGAGGAGCAGTACTTC CAITTSLTADEEQYF
few . TRBJ1-4 TRBV6-1 TGTGCCAGCAAACTACCTGGCGCAGGTGAAAAACTGTTTTTT CASKLPGAGEKLFF
. . TRBJ1-2 TRBV14 TGTGCCAGCAGCCAATATCCGGACACTAACTATGGCTACACCTTC CASSQYPDTNYGYTF
many . TRBJ2-7 TRBV7-8 TGTGCCAGCAGCCAAGGAGGGACAGTCGACTACGAGCAGTACTTC CASSQGGTVDYEQYF
few TRBD1 TRBJ2-5 TRBV20-1 TGCAGTGCTAGAGATCACGACAGGGGGGGCGAGACCCAGTACTTC CSARDHDRGGETQYF
. . TRBJ2-1 TRBV19 TGTGCCAGCTCCCCCGGGGCCGCAACTCGCAATGAGCAGTTCTTC CASSPGAATRNEQFF
many . TRBJ2-7 TRBV5-5 TGTGCCAGCAGCTTGGGGGTCAGGGACCCCGAGCAGTACTTC CASSLGVRDPEQYF
. . TRBJ2-6 TRBV7-9 TGTGCCAGCAGCTCCTCTTTCAAGCGCTCCAACTCTGGGGCCAACGTCCTGACTTTC CASSSSFKRSNSGANVLTF
many . TRBJ1-1 TRBV15 TGTGCCACCAGCAGAGTCCTAGGGATTGAAGCTTTCTTT CATSRVLGIEAFF
few . TRBJ2-5 TRBV7-9 TGTGCCAGCAGCGGCATTAGGTACCAAGAGACCCAGTACTTC CASSGIRYQETQYF
many . TRBJ1-2 TRBV30 TGTGCCTGGAGTACGAGGCTTGGCTACACCTTC CAWSTRLGYTF
. TRBD1 TRBJ1-5 TRBV24-1 TGTGCCACCAGTGATCGTCAAGGACAGGGAAGGCATTTT CATSDRQGQGRHF
. TRBD2 TRBJ2-7 TRBV7-9 TGTGCCAGCAGCTTAGCGGTTTATCCTAGCGGGAGTTACGAGCAGTACTTC CASSLAVYPSGSYEQYF
few . TRBJ1-5 TRBV25-1 TGTGCCAGCAGTGGACCGGGACGGAATCAGCCCCAGCATTTT CASSGPGRNQPQHF
few TRBD1 TRBJ1-1 TRBV5-6 TGTGCCAGCAGCCAGGGGGGGAGGCGCATGGCTTTCTTT CASSQGGRRMAFF
many . TRBJ1-5 TRBV4-1 TGCGCCAGCAGCCAAGATGTGGCCGCTAATCAGCCCCAGCATTTT CASSQDVAANQPQHF
. . TRBJ2-2 TRBV5-5 TGTGCCAGCAGCTTGGTAATTGGGCAGGGCACCGGGGAGCTGTTTTTT CASSLVIGQGTGELFF
many TRBD1 TRBJ2-7 TRBV19 TGTGCCAGTAGTATTGGGGACAGTGAAGTCTACGAGCAGTACTTC CASSIGDSEVYEQYF
many . TRBJ1-5 TRBV12-3/TRBV12-4 TGTGCCAGCAGTTTGAGGGGTCCAAATCAGCCCCAGCATTTT CASSLRGPNQPQHF
. . TRBJ2-7 TRBV7-9 TGTGCCAGCAGCTCCCAGGGGGGTAGTAACTACGAGCAGTACTTC CASSSQGGSNYEQYF
many . TRBJ2-2 TRBV7-3 TGTGCCAGCAGCTTAGCCGCAGGGGTGCGGAACACCGGGGAGCTGTTTTTT CASSLAAGVRNTGELFF
few . TRBJ2-7 TRBV6-5 TGTGCCAGCAGTTACAGGCAGGGCCCCTACGAGCAGTACTTC CASSYRQGPYEQYF
many . TRBJ2-2 TRBV11-2 TGTGCCAGCAGCTTCCCTCGAGGGCGCCCGAACACCGGGGAGCTGTTTTTT CASSFPRGRPNTGELFF
many . TRBJ1-1 TRBV18 TGTGCCAGCTCACAGGCAGCCAACACTGAAGCTTTCTTT CASSQAANTEAFF
. . TRBJ1-5 TRBV24-1 TGTGCCACCAGTTGGGGTGGGGGAAATCGGCCCCAGCATTTT CATSWGGGNRPQHF
many . TRBJ1-1 TRBV11-2 TGTGCCAGTCAGCACGGGGCTGAAGCTTTCTTT CASQHGAEAFF
many . TRBJ1-1 TRBV28 TGTGCCAGCAGTTTTTCTAGGGGTTTACTGGGACTCCCAGCTTTCTTT CASSFSRGLLGLPAFF
many . TRBJ1-1 TRBV28 TGTGCCAGCAGAACTGACAGTTACACTGAAGCTTTCTTT CASRTDSYTEAFF
few . TRBJ1-1 TRBV7-2 TGTGCCAGCAGCACCCCCGGGATTTCGAACACTGAAGCTTTCTTT CASSTPGISNTEAFF
few . TRBJ2-5 TRBV19 TGTGCCAGTAGTCCCCCTTCAGGGTCGGGTGAGACCCAGTACTTC CASSPPSGSGETQYF
many . TRBJ1-2 TRBV12-3/TRBV12-4 TGTGCCAGCAGCACCTCCAACTATGGCTACACCTTC CASSTSNYGYTF
few TRBD1 TRBJ1-1 TRBV7-9 TGTGCCAGCAGCTGGGGTGGGACAGGGGAAGCTTTCTTT CASSWGGTGEAFF
many TRBD2 TRBJ2-7 TRBV27 TGTGCCAGCAGTCTACTAGCGGGAGGGCCCTACGAGCAGTACTTC CASSLLAGGPYEQYF
many . TRBJ2-7 TRBV11-2 TGTGCCAGCAGCTTACTGGGCGGGACCTACGAGCAGTACTTC CASSLLGGTYEQYF
few . TRBJ2-5 TRBV9 TGTGCCAGCAGTGGAGCCGAGGCCAGGTCCCAAGAGACCCAGTACTTC CASSGAEARSQETQYF
many . TRBJ2-7 TRBV2 TGTGCCAGCGGATTGGACGCAAGTTACGAGCAGTACTTC CASGLDASYEQYF
many . TRBJ2-1 TRBV30 TGTGCCTGGAGTGTAGGAGTCAATGAGCAGTTCTTC CAWSVGVNEQFF
many . TRBJ2-7 TRBV7-2 TGTGCCAGCAAGACAGGCCCCTTCGTGTACGAGCAGTACTTC CASKTGPFVYEQYF
. TRBD1 TRBJ1-1 TRBV10-3 TGTGCCATCAGTGAGAGGACAGGGAACACTGAAGCTTTCTTT CAISERTGNTEAFF
many TRBD2 TRBJ2-2 TRBV3-1 TGTGCCAGTGGGACTAGCGGGAGTAACGGGGAGCTGTTTTTT CASGTSGSNGELFF
. . TRBJ2-7 TRBV18 TGTGCCAGCTCACCATCCCGGAGAACAGAGAACGAGCAGTACTTC CASSPSRRTENEQYF
few . TRBJ1-6 TRBV4-2 TGTGCCAGCAGCCAAGATCTGGGGCAGACAAGTTCACCCCTCCACTTT CASSQDLGQTSSPLHF
many . TRBJ1-2 TRBV6-5 TGTGCCAGCAGTTACGAAGGACAGAGGGCTAACTATGGCTACACCTTC CASSYEGQRANYGYTF
. . TRBJ2-7 TRBV5-5 TGTGCCAGCAGCTTTCCAGGGGTGGACGAGCAGTACTTC CASSFPGVDEQYF
many . TRBJ1-5 TRBV28 TGTGCCAGCAGGCCTGAGGGGGTGAGCAATCAGCCCCAGCATTTT CASRPEGVSNQPQHF
. . TRBJ2-3 TRBV4-2 TGTGCCAGCAGCCTCCCCAGCGGCCCGGAGGCGACTAGCACAGATACGCAGTATTTT CASSLPSGPEATSTDTQYF
many TRBD2 TRBJ2-1 TRBV11-1 TGTGCCAGCAGCTTAGGTGTAGCGGGAGTTATGTCAGGTCTGTACAATGAGCAGTTCTTC CASSLGVAGVMSGLYNEQFF
many . TRBJ2-7 TRBV7-9 TGTGCCAGCAGTACTCGCGGGGAAAGGTACGAGCAGTACTTC CASSTRGERYEQYF
. TRBD2 TRBJ2-1 TRBV12-3/TRBV12-4 TGTGCCAGCAGTAAGCAAGCGGGAGCTGGGAATGAGCAGTTCTTC CASSKQAGAGNEQFF
many TRBD2 TRBJ2-5 TRBV7-9 TGTGCCAGCAGCCCGCGACTAGCGGTCGTCCAAGAGACCCAGTACTTC CASSPRLAVVQETQYF